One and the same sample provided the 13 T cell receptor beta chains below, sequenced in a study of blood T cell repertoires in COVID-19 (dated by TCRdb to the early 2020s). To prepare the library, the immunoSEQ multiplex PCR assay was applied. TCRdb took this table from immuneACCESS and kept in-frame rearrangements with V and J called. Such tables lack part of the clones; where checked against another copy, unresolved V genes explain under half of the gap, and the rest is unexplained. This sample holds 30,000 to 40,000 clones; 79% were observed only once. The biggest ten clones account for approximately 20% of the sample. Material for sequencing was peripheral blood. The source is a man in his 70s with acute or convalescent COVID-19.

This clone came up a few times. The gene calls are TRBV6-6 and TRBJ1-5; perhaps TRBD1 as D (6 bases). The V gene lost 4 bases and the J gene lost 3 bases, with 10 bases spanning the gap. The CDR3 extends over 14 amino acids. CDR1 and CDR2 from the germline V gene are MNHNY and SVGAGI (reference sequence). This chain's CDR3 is CASSWTAFNQPQHF. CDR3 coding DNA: TGTGCCAGCAGTTGGACAGCATTCAATCAGCCCCAGCATTTT.

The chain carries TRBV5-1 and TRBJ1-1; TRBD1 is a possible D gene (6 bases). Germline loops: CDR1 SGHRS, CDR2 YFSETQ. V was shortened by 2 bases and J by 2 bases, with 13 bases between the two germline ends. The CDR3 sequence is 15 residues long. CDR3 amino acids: CASSLVRTANTEAFF. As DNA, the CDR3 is TGCGCCAGCAGCTTAGTCCGGACAGCTAACACTGAAGCTTTCTTT.

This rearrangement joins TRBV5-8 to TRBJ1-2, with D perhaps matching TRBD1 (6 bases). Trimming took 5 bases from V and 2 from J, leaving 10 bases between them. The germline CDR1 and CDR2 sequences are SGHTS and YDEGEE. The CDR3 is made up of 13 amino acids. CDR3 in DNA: TGTGCCAGCAGGCGGACAGACAACTATGGCTACACCTTC. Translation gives CASRRTDNYGYTF.

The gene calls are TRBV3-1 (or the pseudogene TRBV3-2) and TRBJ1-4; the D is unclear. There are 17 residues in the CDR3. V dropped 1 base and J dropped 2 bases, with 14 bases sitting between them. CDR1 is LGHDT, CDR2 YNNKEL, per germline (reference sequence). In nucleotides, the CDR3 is TGTGCCAGCAGCCAAGGGTACGGACGCGGGACTAATGAAAAACTGTTTTTT. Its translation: CASSQGYGRGTNEKLFF.

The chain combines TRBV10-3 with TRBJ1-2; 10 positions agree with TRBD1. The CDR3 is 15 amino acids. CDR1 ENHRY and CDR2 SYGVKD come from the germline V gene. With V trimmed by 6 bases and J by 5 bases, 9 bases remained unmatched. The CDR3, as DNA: TGTGCCATCAGCCCAGGGACAGGGGCGGGTTATGGCTACACCTTC. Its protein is CAISPGTGAGYGYTF.

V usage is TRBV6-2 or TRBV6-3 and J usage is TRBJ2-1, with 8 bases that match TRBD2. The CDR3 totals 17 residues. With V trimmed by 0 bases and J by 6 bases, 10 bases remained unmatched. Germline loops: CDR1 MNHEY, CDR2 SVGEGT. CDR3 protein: CASSYSLSGMGSNEQFF. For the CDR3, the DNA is TGTGCCAGCAGTTACTCACTTAGCGGGATGGGAAGCAATGAGCAGTTCTTC.

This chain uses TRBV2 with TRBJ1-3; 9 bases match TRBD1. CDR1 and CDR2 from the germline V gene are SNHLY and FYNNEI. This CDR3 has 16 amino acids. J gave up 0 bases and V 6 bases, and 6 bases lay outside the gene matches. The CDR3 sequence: CASRGDRAFSGNTIYF. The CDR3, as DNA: TGTGCCAGCAGGGGGGACAGGGCTTTCTCTGGAAACACCATATATTTT.

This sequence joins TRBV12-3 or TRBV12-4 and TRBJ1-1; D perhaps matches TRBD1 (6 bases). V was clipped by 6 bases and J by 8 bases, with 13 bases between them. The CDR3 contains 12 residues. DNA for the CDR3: TGTGCCAGCAGACTCTCCGGGACAGAAGCTTTCTTT. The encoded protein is CASRLSGTEAFF.

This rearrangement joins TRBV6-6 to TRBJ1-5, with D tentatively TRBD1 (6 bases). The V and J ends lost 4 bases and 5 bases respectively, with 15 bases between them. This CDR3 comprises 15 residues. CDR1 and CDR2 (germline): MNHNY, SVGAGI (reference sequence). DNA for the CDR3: TGTGCCAGCAGTTGGGACACCCCAGGCGATCAGCCCCAGCATTTT. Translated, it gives CASSWDTPGDQPQHF.

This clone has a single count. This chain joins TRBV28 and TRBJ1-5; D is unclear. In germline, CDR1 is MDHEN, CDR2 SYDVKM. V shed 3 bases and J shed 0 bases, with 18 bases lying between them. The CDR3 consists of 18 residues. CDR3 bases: TGTGCCAGCAGTTTCGTTCGAAACAGCCCCTATAGCAATCAGCCCCAGCATTTT. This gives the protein CASSFVRNSPYSNQPQHF.

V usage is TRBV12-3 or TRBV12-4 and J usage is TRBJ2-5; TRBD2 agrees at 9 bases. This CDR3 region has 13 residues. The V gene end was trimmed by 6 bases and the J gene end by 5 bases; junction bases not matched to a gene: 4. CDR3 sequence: CASRTSGGETQYF. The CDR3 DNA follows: TGTGCCAGCAGGACTAGCGGAGGGGAGACCCAGTACTTC.

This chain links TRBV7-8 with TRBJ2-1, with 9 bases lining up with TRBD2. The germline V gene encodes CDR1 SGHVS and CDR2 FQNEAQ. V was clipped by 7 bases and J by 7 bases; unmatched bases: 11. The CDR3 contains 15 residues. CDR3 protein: CASTPTSAGGNEQFF. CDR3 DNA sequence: TGTGCCAGCACCCCCACCTCAGCGGGAGGAAATGAGCAGTTCTTC.

The chain's CDR3 is CASRKTGVEGYTF. The CDR3 nucleotides read TGTGCCAGCAGGAAAACAGGGGTTGAGGGCTACACCTTC. This sequence joins TRBV6-5 and TRBJ1-2; 7 nucleotides line up with TRBD1. The J segment lost 8 bases and the V segment lost 6 bases, leaving 9 bases of the junction unmatched. Germline assignment: CDR1 MNHEY and CDR2 SVGAGI. There are 13 residues in the CDR3.